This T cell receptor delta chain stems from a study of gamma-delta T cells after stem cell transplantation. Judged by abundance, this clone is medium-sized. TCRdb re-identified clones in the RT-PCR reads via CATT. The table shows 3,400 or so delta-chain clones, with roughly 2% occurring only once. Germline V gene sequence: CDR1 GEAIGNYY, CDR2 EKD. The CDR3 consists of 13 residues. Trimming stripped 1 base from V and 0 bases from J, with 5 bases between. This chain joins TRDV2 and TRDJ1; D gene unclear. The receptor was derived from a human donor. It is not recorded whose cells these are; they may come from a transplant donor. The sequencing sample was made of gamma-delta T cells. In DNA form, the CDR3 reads TGTGCCTGTGACACTTGGTACACCGATAAACTCATCTTT. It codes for CACDTWYTDKLIF.